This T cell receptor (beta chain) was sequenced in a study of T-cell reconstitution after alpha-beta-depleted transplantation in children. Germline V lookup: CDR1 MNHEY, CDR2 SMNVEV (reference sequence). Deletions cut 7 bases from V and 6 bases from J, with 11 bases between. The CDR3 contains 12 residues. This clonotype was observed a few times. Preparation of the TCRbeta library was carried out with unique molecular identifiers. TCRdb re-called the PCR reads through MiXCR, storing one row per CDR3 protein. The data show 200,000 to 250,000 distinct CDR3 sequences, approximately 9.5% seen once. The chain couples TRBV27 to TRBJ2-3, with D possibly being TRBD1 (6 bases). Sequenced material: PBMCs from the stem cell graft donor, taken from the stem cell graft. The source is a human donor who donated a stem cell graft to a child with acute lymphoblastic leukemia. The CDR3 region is CASKWGPDTQYF. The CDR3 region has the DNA TGTGCCAGCAAATGGGGGCCGGATACGCAGTATTTT.